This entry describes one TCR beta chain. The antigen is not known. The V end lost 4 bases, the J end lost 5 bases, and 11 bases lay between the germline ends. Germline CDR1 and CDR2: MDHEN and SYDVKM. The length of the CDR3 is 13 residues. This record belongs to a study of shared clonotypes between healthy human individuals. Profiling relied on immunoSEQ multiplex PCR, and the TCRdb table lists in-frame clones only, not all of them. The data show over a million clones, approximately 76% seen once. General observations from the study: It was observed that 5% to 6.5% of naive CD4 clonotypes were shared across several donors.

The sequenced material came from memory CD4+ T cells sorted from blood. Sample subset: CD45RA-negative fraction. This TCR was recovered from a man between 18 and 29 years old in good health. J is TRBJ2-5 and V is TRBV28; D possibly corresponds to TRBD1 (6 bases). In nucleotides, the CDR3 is TGTGCCAGCAGTTATCCAGGGGCGGAGACCCAGTACTTC. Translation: CASSYPGAETQYF.